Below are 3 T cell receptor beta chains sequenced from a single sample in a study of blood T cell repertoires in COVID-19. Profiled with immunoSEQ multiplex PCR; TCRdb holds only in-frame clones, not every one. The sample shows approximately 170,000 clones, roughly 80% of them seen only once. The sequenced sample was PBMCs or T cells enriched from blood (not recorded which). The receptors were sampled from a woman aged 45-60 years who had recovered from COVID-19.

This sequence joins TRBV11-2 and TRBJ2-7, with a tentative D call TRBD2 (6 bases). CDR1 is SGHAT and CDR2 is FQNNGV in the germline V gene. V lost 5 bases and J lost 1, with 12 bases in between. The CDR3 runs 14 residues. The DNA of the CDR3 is TGTGCCAGCAGCCCAGCGGCGGGGTCCTACGAGCAGTACTTC. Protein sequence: CASSPAAGSYEQYF. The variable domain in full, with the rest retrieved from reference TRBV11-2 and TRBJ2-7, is EAGVAQSPRYKIIEKRQSVAFWCNPISGHATLYWYQQILGQGPKLLIQFQNNGVVDDSQLPKDRFSAERLKGVDSTLKIQPAKLEDSAVYLCASSPAAGSYEQYFGPGTRLTVT.

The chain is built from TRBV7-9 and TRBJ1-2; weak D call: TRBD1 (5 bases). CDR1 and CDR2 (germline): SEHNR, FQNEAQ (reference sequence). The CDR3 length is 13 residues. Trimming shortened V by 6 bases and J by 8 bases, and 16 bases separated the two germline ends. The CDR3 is CASSIREKGGYTF. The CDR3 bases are TGTGCCAGCAGTATCAGGGAAAAGGGAGGCTACACCTTC.

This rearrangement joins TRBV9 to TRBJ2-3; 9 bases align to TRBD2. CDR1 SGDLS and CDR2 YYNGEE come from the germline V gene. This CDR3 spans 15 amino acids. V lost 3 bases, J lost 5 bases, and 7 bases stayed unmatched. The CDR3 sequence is CASSAIAGEEDTQYF. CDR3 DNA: TGTGCCAGCAGCGCCATAGCGGGAGAGGAAGATACGCAGTATTTT.